This TCR beta chain was profiled in a study of shared clonotypes between healthy human individuals (dated by TCRdb to 2020 to 2022). Study-level background: The cohort comprised a couple of women and a few men aged 18 to 49 years. To increase sequencing depth and limit assay-specific biases, TCR repertoire library preparation and sequencing were carried out by different laboratories using diverse techniques. For each donor, three plates each were used for CD4 naive and CD4 memory, two plates were used for CD8 naive, and one plate was used for CD8 memory. Blood TCR repertoires of five healthy adults were deeply sequenced to estimate repertoire size and the extent of clonotype sharing between individuals. Per donor, leukapheresis produced somewhere between about 0.8 and 9.5 billion PBMCs.

From cysteine to phenylalanine, the CDR3 is 15 amino acids long. The retained sequence is limited to the CDR3, 45 bases, with the frame set at the first base. The junction carries 13 bases between V and J, which are trimmed by 2 bases and 6 bases respectively. CDR1 and CDR2 are drawn from the germline V gene: MDHEN, SYDVKM. Using the deep immunoSEQ assay, TCR CDR3 regions were amplified from genomic DNA by multiplex PCR. For each cell subset, the extracted genomic DNA was distributed evenly across all wells of several immunoSEQ 96-well plates, and each plate served as one replicate. For sorted subsets, approximately 190 ng of genomic DNA, equivalent to about 30,000 T cell genomes, went into each replicate PCR. Purified libraries were measured with a Qubit 3.0 fluorometer, size-checked on a Bioanalyzer 2100, and measured again with the KAPA Library Quantification kit. Every immunoSEQ 96-well plate was sequenced on a dedicated single-read 150-cycle Illumina NextSeq 550 flow cell. From the authors' description of their analysis: Because the immunoSEQ output held only junctional sequences and lacked quality scores, the filtering could not match the filtering applied to full-length reads. To assign V/J genes and CDR3, sequences were annotated against IMGT germline references using PyIR, a Python wrapper for IgBLAST v1.9. Reads were filtered out if the reads had weak V/J assignments (E-value above 1e-6), no CDR3, stop codons, out-of-frame junctions, or ambiguous translated residues. A V3J clonotype was defined by an identical inferred V gene, J gene, and CDR3 amino acid sequence. The percentage overlap between two repertoires was calculated by dividing the number of shared unique clonotypes by the size of the smaller repertoire. Three approaches were used to assess repertoire richness: RTK rarefaction, the Chao1 estimator, and Recon v2.1 estimates of unobserved clonotypes. Generation probabilities for all TCRbeta clonotypes obtained by the gDNA method from a handful of donors were computed using OLGA. TCRdb stores this immuneACCESS table with in-frame sequences only. Part of the clones is absent; in the studies checked, under half of the shortfall reflects unresolved V genes, and no reason is known for the rest. V and J calls and clone size follow that table, whereas D and trimming were derived from the DNA. The sample records about 2.4 million clones, 93% of which are singletons. The ten top clones hold around 0.37% of the sample.

Healthy HIV-negative adults with no recently reported acute infections or vaccinations were included as donors. All donors were Caucasian adults living in Nashville, Tennessee, USA. CD4+ T cells were enriched through magnetic negative selection, after which naive cells were positively selected on CD45RA and the remaining negative fraction served as the memory subset. Blood was obtained by leukapheresis, after which PBMCs were separated by Ficoll-Histopaque density gradient centrifugation and cryopreserved in liquid nitrogen vapor phase. Analytical flow cytometry was used to check the purity and quantity of each magnetically sorted T cell population. Genomic DNA was isolated from each sorted fraction and quantified by UV absorbance on a Nanodrop 2000c. Concerning this clone itself: Its antigen target is currently unknown. Per-base quality was not reported, and no clone a single base away is much larger than it.

The full study reports these points: Sampling was restricted to blood, and TCR repertoires in tissues likely differ from the TCR repertoires found in blood. Naive subsets generally had larger estimated clonotype richness than memory subsets did. Pairwise subsampling led to the expectation that sequencing depth would affect the degree of clonotype sharing among donors. Rarefaction of sorted-subset datasets indicated incomplete sequencing despite the large sequencing depth. Clonotypes shared by all four sorted-subset donors showed higher generation probabilities than non-shared clonotypes. Across a few donors, roughly 5.1% of naive CD4, roughly 3.5% of naive CD8, 2% to 2.5% of memory CD4, and 0.4% to 0.45% of memory CD8 clonotypes were shared. Because the study included only a small number of donors, the genetic and exposure-history diversity represented was limited.

Sequencing used naive CD4+ T cells from PBMCs. The sample's cell subset or site, from its label and the paper: CD45RA+ positively selected. The receptor was derived from a man between 18 and 35 years old in good health. Some clones in this sample may be carry-over from other donors' samples. The chain is assembled from TRBV28 and TRBJ2-2, with the D gene too uncertain to name. The CDR3 protein sequence reads: CASSLTVRLAGELFF. The DNA sequence reads TGTGCCAGCAGTTTAACAGTTAGGCTCGCCGGGGAGCTGTTTTTT.